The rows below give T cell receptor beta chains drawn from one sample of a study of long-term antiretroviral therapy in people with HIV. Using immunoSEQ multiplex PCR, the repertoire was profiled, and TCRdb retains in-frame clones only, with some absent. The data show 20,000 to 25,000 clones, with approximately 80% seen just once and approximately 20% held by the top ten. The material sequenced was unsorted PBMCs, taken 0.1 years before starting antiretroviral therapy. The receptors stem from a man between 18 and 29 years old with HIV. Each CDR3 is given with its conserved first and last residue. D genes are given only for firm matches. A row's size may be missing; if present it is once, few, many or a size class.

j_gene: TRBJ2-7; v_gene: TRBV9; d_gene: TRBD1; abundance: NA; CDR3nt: TGTGCCAGCAGCCAAGGGACAGGGGCCTACGAGCAGTACTTC; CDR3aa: CASSQGTGAYEQYF
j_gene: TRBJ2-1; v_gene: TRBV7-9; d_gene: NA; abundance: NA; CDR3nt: TGTGCCAGCAGAAACCTTCGGCAGGTAAACAAGGGATACAATGAGCAGTTCTTC; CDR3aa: CASRNLRQVNKGYNEQFF
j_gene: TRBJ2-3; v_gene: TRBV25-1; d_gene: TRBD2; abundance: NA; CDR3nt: TGTGCCACGGGGGGCCTAGCGGGAGACCTTTTGGGCACAGATACGCAGTATTTT; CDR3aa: CATGGLAGDLLGTDTQYF
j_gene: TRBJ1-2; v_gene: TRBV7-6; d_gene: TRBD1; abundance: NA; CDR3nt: TGTGCCAGCAGCCCACTGACCGGACAGGGAGCTAACTATGGCTACACCTTC; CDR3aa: CASSPLTGQGANYGYTF
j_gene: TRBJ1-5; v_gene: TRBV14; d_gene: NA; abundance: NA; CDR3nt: TGTGCCAGCAGCCAAGGGGGAAATCAGCCCCAGCATTTT; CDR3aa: CASSQGGNQPQHF
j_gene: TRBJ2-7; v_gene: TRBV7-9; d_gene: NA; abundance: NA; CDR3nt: TGTGCCAGCAGCTTAGGTTGGAGCTACGAGCAGTACTTC; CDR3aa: CASSLGWSYEQYF
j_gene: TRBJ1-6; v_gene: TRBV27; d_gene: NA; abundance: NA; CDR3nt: TGTGCCAGCAGTTTAACGAACATTTCACCCCTCCACTTT; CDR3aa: CASSLTNISPLHF
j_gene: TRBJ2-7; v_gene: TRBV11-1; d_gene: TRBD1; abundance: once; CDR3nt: TGTGCCAGCAGCCTCGGACAGGGCGATTACGAGCAGTACTTC; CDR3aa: CASSLGQGDYEQYF
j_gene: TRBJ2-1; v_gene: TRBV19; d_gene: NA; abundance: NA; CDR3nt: TGTGCCAGTAGTATAGGTGGCGGCTCCTACAATGAGCAGTTCTTC; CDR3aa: CASSIGGGSYNEQFF
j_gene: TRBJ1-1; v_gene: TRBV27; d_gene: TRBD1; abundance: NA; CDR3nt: TGTGCCAGTAGACAGGGGACCACTGAAGCTTTCTTT; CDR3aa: CASRQGTTEAFF
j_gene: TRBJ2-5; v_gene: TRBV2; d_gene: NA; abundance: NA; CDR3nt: TGTGCCAGCAGTGAGGTAGGGGAGACCCAGTACTTC; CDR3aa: CASSEVGETQYF
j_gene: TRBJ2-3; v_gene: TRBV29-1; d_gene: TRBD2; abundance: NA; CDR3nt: TGCAGCACCGAAACTAGCGGATCAGGTACGCAGTATTTT; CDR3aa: CSTETSGSGTQYF
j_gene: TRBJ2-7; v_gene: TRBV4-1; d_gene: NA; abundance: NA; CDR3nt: TGCGCCAGCAGTGCAACCCCAGGACACCGTTACGAGCAGTACTTC; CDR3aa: CASSATPGHRYEQYF
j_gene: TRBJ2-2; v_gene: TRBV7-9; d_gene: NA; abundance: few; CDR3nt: TGTGCCAGCAGCCCCACGAGAGTTGGGGCCGGGGAGCTGTTTTTT; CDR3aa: CASSPTRVGAGELFF
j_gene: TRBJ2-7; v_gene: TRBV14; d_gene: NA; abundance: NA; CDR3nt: TGTGCCAGCAGCCAAGGGTTCGGCGACGGCTACGAGCAGTACTTC; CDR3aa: CASSQGFGDGYEQYF
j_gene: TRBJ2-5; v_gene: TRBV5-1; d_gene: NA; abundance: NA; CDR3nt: TGCGCCAGCAGCTTGGATCAAGAGACCCAGTACTTC; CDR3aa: CASSLDQETQYF
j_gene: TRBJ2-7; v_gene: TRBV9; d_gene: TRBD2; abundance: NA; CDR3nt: TGTGCCAGCAGCGTTAGCGGGGGGATCTACGAGCAGTACTTC; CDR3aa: CASSVSGGIYEQYF
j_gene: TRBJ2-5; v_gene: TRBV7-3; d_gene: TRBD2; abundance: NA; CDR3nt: TGTGCCAGCAGCTTAGGGACTAGCGTTTCGCGGGAGACCCAGTACTTC; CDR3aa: CASSLGTSVSRETQYF
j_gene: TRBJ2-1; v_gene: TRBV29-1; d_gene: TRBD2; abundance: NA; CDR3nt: TGCAGCGTTGATCGGACTAGCGCCAACAATGAGCAGTTCTTC; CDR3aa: CSVDRTSANNEQFF
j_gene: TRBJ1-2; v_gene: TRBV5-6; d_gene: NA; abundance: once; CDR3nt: TGTGCCAGCAGCCTTACGACAGTATACTATGGCTACACCTTC; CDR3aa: CASSLTTVYYGYTF
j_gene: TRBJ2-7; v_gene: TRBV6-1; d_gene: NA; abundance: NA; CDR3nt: TGTGCCATCAGTGAGTCCTTAGCGAACTACGAGCAGTACTTC; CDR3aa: CAISESLANYEQYF
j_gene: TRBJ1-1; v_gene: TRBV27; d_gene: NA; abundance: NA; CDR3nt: TGTGCCAGCAGTGGGAGGGTTAACTCCACTGAAGCTTTCTTT; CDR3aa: CASSGRVNSTEAFF
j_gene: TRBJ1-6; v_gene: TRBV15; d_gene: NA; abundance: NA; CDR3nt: TGTGCCACCAGCAGAGGGCAGGGGAAATATAATTCACCCCTCCACTTT; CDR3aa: CATSRGQGKYNSPLHF
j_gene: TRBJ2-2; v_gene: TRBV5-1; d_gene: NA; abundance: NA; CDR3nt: TGCGCCAGCAGCTGGGAGGGGGGCGACGCCGGGGAGCTGTTTTTT; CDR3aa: CASSWEGGDAGELFF
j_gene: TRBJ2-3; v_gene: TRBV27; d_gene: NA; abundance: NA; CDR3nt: TGTGCCAGCAGTCAGAGATCTCTGTCCGCGCAGTATTTT; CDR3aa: CASSQRSLSAQYF
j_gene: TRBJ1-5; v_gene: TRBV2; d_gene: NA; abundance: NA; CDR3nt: TGTGCCAGCAGTGAAACACCGAGAGAGAATCAGCCCCAGCATTTT; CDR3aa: CASSETPRENQPQHF
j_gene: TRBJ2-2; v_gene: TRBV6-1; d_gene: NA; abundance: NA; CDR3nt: TGTGCCAGCAGTGAACCGGCCCGGGGTCACACCGGGGAGCTGTTTTTT; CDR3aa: CASSEPARGHTGELFF
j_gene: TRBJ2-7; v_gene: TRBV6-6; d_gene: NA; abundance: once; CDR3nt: TGTGCCAGCAGTTTTTCCCCAGAAAAACCCTACGAGCAGTACTTC; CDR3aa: CASSFSPEKPYEQYF
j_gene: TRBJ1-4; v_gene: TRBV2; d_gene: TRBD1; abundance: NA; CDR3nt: TGTGCCAGCAGCCAAGACAGGGCTACAACTAATGAAAAACTGTTTTTT; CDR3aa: CASSQDRATTNEKLFF
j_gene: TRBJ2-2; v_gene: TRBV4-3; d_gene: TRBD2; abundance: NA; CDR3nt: TGCGCCAGCAGCCAAGTAGGGAGGGGCTACACCGGGGAGCTGTTTTTT; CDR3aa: CASSQVGRGYTGELFF
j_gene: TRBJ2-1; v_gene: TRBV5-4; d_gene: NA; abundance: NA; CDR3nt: TGTGCCACTTCGGGGCAGTCCAGCCGGGAGCAGTTCTTC; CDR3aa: CATSGQSSREQFF
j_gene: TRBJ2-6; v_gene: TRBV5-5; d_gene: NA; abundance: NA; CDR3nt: TGTGCCAGCAGCTATGGGTTCTCTGGGGCCAACGTCCTGACTTTC; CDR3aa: CASSYGFSGANVLTF
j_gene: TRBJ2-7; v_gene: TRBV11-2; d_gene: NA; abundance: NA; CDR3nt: TGTGCCAGCAGCGAGGGGGACGGACCTTACTACGAGCAGTACTTC; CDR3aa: CASSEGDGPYYEQYF
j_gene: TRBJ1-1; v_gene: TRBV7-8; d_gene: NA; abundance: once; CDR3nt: TGTGCCAGCAGCTTAGTCGGAGGGAACACTGAAGCTTTCTTT; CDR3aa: CASSLVGGNTEAFF
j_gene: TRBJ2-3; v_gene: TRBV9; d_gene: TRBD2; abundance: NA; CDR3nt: TGTGCCAGCAGCGAGCGGGGGGGCCTTGATACGCAGTATTTT; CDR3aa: CASSERGGLDTQYF